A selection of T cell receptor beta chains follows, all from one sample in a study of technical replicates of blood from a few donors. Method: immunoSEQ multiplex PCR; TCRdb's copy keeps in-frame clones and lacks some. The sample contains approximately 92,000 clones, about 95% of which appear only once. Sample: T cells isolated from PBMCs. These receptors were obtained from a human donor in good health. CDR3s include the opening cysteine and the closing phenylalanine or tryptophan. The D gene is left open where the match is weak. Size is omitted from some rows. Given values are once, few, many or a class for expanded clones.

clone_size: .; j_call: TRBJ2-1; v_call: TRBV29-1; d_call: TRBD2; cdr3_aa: CSVEMAGGGSEQFF; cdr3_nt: TGCAGCGTTGAAATGGCGGGAGGAGGCAGTGAGCAGTTCTTC
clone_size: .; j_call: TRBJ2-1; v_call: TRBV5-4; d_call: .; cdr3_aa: CASSLGYYNEQFF; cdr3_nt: TGTGCCAGCAGCTTGGGTTACTACAATGAGCAGTTCTTC
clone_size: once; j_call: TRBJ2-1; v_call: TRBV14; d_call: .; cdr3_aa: CASSHSSYISAGPSSYNEQFF; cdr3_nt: TGTGCCAGCAGCCATTCTTCGTATATTTCGGCGGGCCCTAGCTCCTACAATGAGCAGTTCTTC
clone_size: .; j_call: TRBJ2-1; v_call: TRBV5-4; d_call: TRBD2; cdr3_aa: CASSLSTSGYNEQFF; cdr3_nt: TGTGCCAGCAGCTTATCTACTAGCGGGTACAATGAGCAGTTCTTC
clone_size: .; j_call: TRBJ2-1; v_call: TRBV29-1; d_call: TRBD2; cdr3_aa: CSARLAGDNEQFF; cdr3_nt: TGCAGCGCCCGACTAGCGGGAGACAATGAGCAGTTCTTC
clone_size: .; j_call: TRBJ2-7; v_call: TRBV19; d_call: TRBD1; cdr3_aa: CASSSPGTGGTYEQYF; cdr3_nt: TGTGCCAGTAGTAGTCCCGGGACAGGCGGAACCTACGAGCAGTACTTC
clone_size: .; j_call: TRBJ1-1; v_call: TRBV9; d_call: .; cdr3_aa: CASSVDSGTEAFF; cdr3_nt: TGTGCCAGCAGCGTAGATTCGGGAACTGAAGCTTTCTTT
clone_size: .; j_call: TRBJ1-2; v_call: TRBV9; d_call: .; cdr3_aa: CASSVGYGYTF; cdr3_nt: TGTGCCAGCAGCGTCGGTTATGGCTACACCTTC
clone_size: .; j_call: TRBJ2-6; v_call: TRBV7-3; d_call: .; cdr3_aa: CASSSGVSGANVLTF; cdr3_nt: TGTGCCAGCAGCTCAGGGGTATCTGGGGCCAACGTCCTGACTTTC
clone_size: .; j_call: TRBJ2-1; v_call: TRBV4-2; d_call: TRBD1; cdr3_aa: CASSQAPRGLDEQFF; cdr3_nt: TGTGCCAGCAGCCAAGCCCCCAGGGGGCTGGATGAGCAGTTCTTC
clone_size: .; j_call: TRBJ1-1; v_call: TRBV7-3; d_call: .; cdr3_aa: CASSLNRGNTEAFF; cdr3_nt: TGTGCCAGCAGCCTTAATCGGGGAAACACTGAAGCTTTCTTT
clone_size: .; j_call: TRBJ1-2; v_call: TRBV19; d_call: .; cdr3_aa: CASSMTNYGYTF; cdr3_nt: TGTGCCAGTAGTATGACAAACTATGGCTACACCTTC
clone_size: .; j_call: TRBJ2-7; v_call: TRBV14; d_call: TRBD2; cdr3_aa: CASSQSGAGVAWYF; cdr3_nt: TGTGCCAGCAGCCAGAGTGGGGCGGGAGTAGCATGGTACTTC
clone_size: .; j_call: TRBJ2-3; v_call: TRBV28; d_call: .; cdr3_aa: CASSPTGIYTDTQYF; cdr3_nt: TGTGCCAGCAGTCCGACAGGAATATACACAGATACGCAGTATTTT
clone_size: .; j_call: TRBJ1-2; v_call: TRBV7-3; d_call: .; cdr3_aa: CASSWTAGYGYTF; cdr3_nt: TGTGCCAGCAGCTGGACTGCTGGCTATGGCTACACCTTC
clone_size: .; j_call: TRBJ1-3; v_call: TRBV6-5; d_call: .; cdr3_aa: CASTRSGYSGNTIYF; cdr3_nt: TGTGCCAGCACACGGAGCGGCTACTCTGGAAACACCATATATTTT
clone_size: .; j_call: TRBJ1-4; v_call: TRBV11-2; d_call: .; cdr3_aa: CASSSAVLGRYNEKLFF; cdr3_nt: TGTGCCAGCAGCTCAGCCGTGCTGGGGAGATATAATGAAAAACTGTTTTTT
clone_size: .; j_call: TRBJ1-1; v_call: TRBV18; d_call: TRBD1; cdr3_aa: CASSLQGPMNTEAFF; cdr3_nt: TGTGCCAGCTCCCTACAGGGGCCTATGAACACTGAAGCTTTCTTT
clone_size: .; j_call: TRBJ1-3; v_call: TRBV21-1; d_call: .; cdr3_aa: CASSIRTGGNTIYF; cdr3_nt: TGTGCCAGCAGCATCCGGACAGGGGGAAACACCATATATTTT
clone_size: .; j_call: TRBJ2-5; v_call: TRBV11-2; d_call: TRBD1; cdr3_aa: CASSFGTESILETQYF; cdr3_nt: TGTGCCAGCAGCTTTGGGACAGAATCAATTTTAGAGACCCAGTACTTC
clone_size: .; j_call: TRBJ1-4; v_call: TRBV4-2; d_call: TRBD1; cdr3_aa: CASSQVPGQANEKLFF; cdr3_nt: TGTGCCAGCAGCCAAGTACCGGGACAGGCTAATGAAAAACTGTTTTTT
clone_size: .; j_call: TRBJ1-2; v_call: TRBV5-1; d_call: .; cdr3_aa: CASGLTETSYGYTF; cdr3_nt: TGCGCCAGCGGCCTGACAGAAACCTCCTATGGCTACACCTTC
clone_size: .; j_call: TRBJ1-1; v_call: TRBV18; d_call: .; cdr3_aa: CASSPAGAMNTEAFF; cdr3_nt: TGTGCCAGCTCACCAGCGGGGGCAATGAACACTGAAGCTTTCTTT
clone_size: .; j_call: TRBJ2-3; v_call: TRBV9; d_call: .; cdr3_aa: CASSVEDGSGQYF; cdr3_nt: TGTGCCAGCAGCGTAGAGGACGGGAGCGGGCAGTATTTT
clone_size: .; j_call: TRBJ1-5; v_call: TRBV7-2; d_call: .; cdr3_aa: CASSLERASHQHF; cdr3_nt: TGTGCCAGCAGCTTGGAGAGGGCATCTCACCAGCATTTT
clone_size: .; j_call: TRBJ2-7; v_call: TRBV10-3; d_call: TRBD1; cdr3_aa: CAISRQGAYEQYF; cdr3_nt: TGTGCCATCAGCAGACAGGGGGCCTACGAGCAGTACTTC
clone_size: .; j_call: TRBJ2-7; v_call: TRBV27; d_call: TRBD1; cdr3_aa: CASSPSSGQISYEQYF; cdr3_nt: TGTGCCAGCAGTCCTTCCTCGGGACAGATCTCCTACGAGCAGTACTTC
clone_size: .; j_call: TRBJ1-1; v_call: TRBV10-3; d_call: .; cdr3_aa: CAIMTSPNTEAFF; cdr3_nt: TGTGCCATAATGACATCACCGAACACTGAAGCTTTCTTT
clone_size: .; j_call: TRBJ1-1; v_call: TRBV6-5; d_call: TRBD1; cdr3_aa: CASRGQGHSEAFF; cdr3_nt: TGTGCCAGCAGAGGACAGGGTCACTCTGAAGCTTTCTTT
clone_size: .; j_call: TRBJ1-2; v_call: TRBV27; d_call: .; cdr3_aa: CATASEGLNGYTF; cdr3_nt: TGTGCCACCGCCTCCGAGGGCTTAAACGGCTACACCTTC
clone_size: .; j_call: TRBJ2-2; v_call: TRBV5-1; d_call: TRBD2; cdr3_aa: CARGAGKNTGELFF; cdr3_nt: TGCGCCAGAGGAGCGGGGAAGAACACCGGGGAGCTGTTTTTT
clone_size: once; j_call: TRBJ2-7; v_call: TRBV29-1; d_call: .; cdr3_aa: CSVGRDSYEQYF; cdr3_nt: TGCAGCGTCGGCAGGGACTCCTACGAGCAGTACTTC
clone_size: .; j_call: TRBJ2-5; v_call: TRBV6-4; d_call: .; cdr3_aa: CASPWSPGEEETQYF; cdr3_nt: TGTGCCAGCCCATGGAGTCCGGGGGAGGAAGAGACCCAGTACTTC
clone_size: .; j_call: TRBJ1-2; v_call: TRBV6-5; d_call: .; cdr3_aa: CASSYGGGIYGYTF; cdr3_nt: TGTGCCAGCAGTTACGGCGGGGGGATATATGGCTACACCTTC
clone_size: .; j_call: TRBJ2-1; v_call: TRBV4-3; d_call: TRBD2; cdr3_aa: CASSQSPSGPGDEQFF; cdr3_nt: TGCGCCAGCAGCCAATCCCCTAGCGGGCCGGGGGATGAGCAGTTCTTC
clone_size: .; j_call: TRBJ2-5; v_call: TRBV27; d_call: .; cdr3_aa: CASNLAGDRETQYF; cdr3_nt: TGTGCCAGCAACCTGGCCGGAGACCGAGAGACCCAGTACTTC
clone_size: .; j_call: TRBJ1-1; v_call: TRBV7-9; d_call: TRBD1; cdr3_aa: CATLTGEGITEAFF; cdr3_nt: TGTGCCACTCTGACAGGGGAGGGGATCACTGAAGCTTTCTTT
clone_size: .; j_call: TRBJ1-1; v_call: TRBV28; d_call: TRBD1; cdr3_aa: CASRVQGEGTEAFF; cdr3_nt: TGTGCCAGCAGAGTACAGGGGGAAGGCACTGAAGCTTTCTTT
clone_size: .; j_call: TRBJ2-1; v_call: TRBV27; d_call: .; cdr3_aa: CASSTSVYEQFF; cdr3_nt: TGTGCCAGCAGTACGAGTGTATATGAGCAGTTCTTC
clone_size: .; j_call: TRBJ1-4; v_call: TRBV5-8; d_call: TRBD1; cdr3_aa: CASSGGTGDANEKLFF; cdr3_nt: TGTGCCAGCAGCGGCGGGACAGGGGATGCTAATGAAAAACTGTTTTTT
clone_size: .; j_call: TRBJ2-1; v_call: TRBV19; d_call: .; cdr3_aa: CASTYRGHEQFF; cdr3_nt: TGTGCCAGTACCTATAGGGGCCATGAGCAGTTCTTC
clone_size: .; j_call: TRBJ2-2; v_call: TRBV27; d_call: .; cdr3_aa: CASALGRTGELFF; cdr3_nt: TGTGCCAGCGCGCTAGGGAGGACCGGGGAGCTGTTTTTT
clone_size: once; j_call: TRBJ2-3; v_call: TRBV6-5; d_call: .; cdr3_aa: CASRFADTQYF; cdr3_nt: TGTGCCAGTAGATTCGCAGATACGCAGTATTTT